These 32 T cell receptor beta chains were sequenced from one sample in a study of long-term antiretroviral therapy in people with HIV. At the survey level, the v3.0 immunoSEQ assay was run. TCRdb keeps only in-frame clones here, not all; method: immunoSEQ multiplex PCR. This sample has about 14,000 clones, with roughly 86% found just once. The starting material was unsorted PBMCs, obtained 6.2 years after starting antiretroviral therapy. These receptors originate from a man aged 40-49 years with HIV.

This clone was detected once. The chain recombines TRBV2 with TRBJ1-4; possible D gene TRBD1, 5 bases. Germline V gene sequence: CDR1 SNHLY, CDR2 FYNNEI. CDR3 size: 14 residues. Trimming removed 4 bases from V and 8 bases from J, with 14 bases in between. The CDR3 DNA reads TGTGCCAGCAGTGTCCGGGACTTGGGCGAAAAACTGTTTTTT. Translating it yields CASSVRDLGEKLFF.

This chain joins TRBV7-6 and TRBJ2-7; 8 bases line up with TRBD1. This CDR3 has 14 residues. With 3 bases clipped from V and 6 bases from J, the junction kept 7 bases outside the gene matches. Germline values: CDR1 SGHVS, CDR2 FNYEAQ. The CDR3 is CASSLSAQGAEQYF. The CDR3 bases are TGTGCCAGCAGCTTGTCCGCCCAGGGGGCCGAGCAGTACTTC.

DNA of the CDR3: TGTGCCAGCAGCTTAGGGTCGGGTGGGGCCAACGTCCTGACTTTC. Translating gives CASSLGSGGANVLTF. The rearrangement joins TRBV7-3 to TRBJ2-6; D remains ambiguous. Germline-derived CDR1 and CDR2 are SGHTA and FQGTGA. The CDR3 extends over 15 amino acids. Trimming left V 2 bases short and J 3 bases short, with 8 bases between. The full variable domain, rest sourced from reference TRBV7-3 and TRBJ2-6, is GAGVSQTPSNKVTEKGKYVELRCDPISGHTALYWYRQSLGQGPEFLIYFQGTGAADDSGLPNDRFFAVRPEGSVSTLKIQRTERGDSAVYLCASSLGSGGANVLTFGAGSRLTVL.

The CDR3 DNA sequence: TGTGCCAGCAGCTTCCCCGGGGGGGGGCTTGGGGAAAAACTGTTTTTT. This sequence encodes CASSFPGGGLGEKLFF. The V call is TRBV7-9, the J call TRBJ1-4, with D perhaps TRBD1 (6 bases). CDR1 is SEHNR, CDR2 FQNEAQ, per germline (reference sequence). Trimming took off 3 bases at V and 8 bases at J, with 19 bases between the two ends. The CDR3 is made up of 16 amino acids.

CDR3 DNA: TGTGCCAGCAGTGAATTTTCCCTGACGGAGACCCAGTACTTC. Translating it yields CASSEFSLTETQYF. This rearrangement joins TRBV25-1 to TRBJ2-5, with unresolved D. The CDR3 runs to 14 residues. Germline V gene lookup returns CDR1 MGHDK and CDR2 SYGVNS. V dropped 1 base and J dropped 5 bases, with 11 bases sitting between them.

This chain joins TRBV7-2 and TRBJ2-7; 8 bases fit TRBD2. Germline CDR1 is SGHTA and CDR2 is FQGNSA. The trim removed 1 base at V and 6 bases at J, leaving 2 bases unmatched. CDR3 length equals 13 residues. CDR3 in DNA: TGTGCCAGCAGCTTAGATAGCGGGACCGAGCAGTACTTC. The encoded protein is CASSLDSGTEQYF.

The genes are TRBV2 and TRBJ1-2, with D uncertain. This CDR3 has 14 residues. The germline CDR1 and CDR2 sequences are SNHLY and FYNNEI. The V gene lost 1 base and the J gene lost 3 bases, with 9 bases spanning the gap. CDR3 protein: CASSEGLQYYGYTF. The CDR3 DNA sequence: TGTGCCAGCAGTGAAGGACTACAATACTATGGCTACACCTTC. Based on the CDR3 plus reference TRBV2 and TRBJ1-2, the full variable domain is EPEVTQTPSHQVTQMGQEVILRCVPISNHLYFYWYRQILGQKVEFLVSFYNNEISEKSEIFDDQFSVERPDGSNFTLKIRSTKLEDSAMYFCASSEGLQYYGYTFGSGTRLTVV.

This clone was counted a single time. The chain is built from TRBV18 and TRBJ1-2; D is uncertain. Germline loops: CDR1 KGHSH, CDR2 LQKENI. The CDR3 totals 13 residues. V gave up 3 bases and J gave up 3 bases, with 8 bases separating them. The CDR3: CASSPSDYYGYTF. CDR3 nucleotide sequence: TGTGCCAGCTCACCCTCGGACTACTATGGCTACACCTTC.

This clone was seen only once. The chain uses TRBV9 and TRBJ2-2; unclear D gene. The CDR3 consists of 14 residues. V was clipped by 0 bases and J by 1 base, with 4 bases between them. Germline CDR1 is SGDLS and CDR2 is YYNGEE. CDR3: CASSVGENTGELFF. The CDR3 DNA reads as TGTGCCAGCAGCGTAGGCGAGAACACCGGGGAGCTGTTTTTT.

The V and J genes are TRBV2 and TRBJ2-1; D is tentatively TRBD1 or TRBD2 (5 bases each). V was cut by 3 bases and J by 5 bases, with 8 bases left in between. Germline assignment: CDR1 SNHLY and CDR2 FYNNEI. The CDR3 runs 13 residues. CDR3 sequence reads: CASSDGTDNEQFF. The CDR3 coding sequence is TGTGCCAGCAGTGACGGGACCGACAATGAGCAGTTCTTC.

This clone was recorded once. V is TRBV28 and J is TRBJ2-5; weak D call: TRBD2 (6 bases). The germline V gene encodes CDR1 MDHEN and CDR2 SYDVKM. This CDR3 region has 15 residues. V lost 2 bases and J lost 7, with 17 bases in between. CDR3 protein: CASSLIEVSGVTQYF. The CDR3 region has the DNA TGTGCCAGCAGTTTAATAGAGGTTTCGGGGGTGACCCAGTACTTC.

This clone was seen just once. As DNA, the CDR3 is TGTGCCAGCAGGCGCGAGACCCAGTACTTC. Its translation: CASRRETQYF. This chain connects TRBV2 to TRBJ2-5; D call uncertain. Germline V gene data show CDR1 as SNHLY and CDR2 as FYNNEI. V lost 6 bases and J 5 bases, leaving 4 bases between the germline ends. This CDR3 comprises 10 residues.

Relative to its sample, this clone is large. The rearrangement uses TRBV4-3 and TRBJ2-7; TRBD2 aligns across 8 bases. Per germline, CDR1 LGHNA and CDR2 YSLEER. The CDR3 totals 15 residues. V was pared by 1 base and J by 3 bases, with 5 bases of the junction left unmatched. CDR3 coding DNA: TGCGCCAGCAGCCAAGCTAGGACTAGCTTCTACGAGCAGTACTTC. It yields the protein CASSQARTSFYEQYF.

V usage is TRBV5-1 and J usage is TRBJ1-3; D unresolved. The CDR3 is made up of 16 amino acids. The germline V and J ends were trimmed by 0 bases and 0 bases, with 10 bases remaining between them. The V gene's germline CDR1 is SGHRS and CDR2 YFSETQ. The CDR3, as DNA: TGCGCCAGCAGCTTGGAGAGTCCCAGCTCTGGAAACACCATATATTTT. Its translation is CASSLESPSSGNTIYF.

CDR3 residues: CASSREMFSGNTIYF. DNA of the CDR3: TGTGCCAGCAGCCGTGAGATGTTCTCTGGAAACACCATATATTTT. The chain is built from TRBV5-8 and TRBJ1-3; unclear D gene. V lost 4 bases and J 0 bases, leaving 11 bases between the germline ends. The length of the CDR3 is 15 residues. Germline lookup yields CDR1 SGHTS and CDR2 YDEGEE.

The CDR3 DNA is TGTGCCAGCAGCCCCGGGACCTTTAGCACAGATACGCAGTATTTT. It yields the protein CASSPGTFSTDTQYF. V gene TRBV5-4 combines with J gene TRBJ2-3; D could derive from TRBD1 or TRBD2 (5 bases each). Germline CDR1 reads SGHNT; CDR2 reads YYREEE (reference sequence). V shed 4 bases and J shed 0 bases, with 12 bases lying between them. The CDR3 runs 15 residues. Full variable domain (rest looked up from reference TRBV5-4 and TRBJ2-3): ETGVTQSPTHLIKTRGQQVTLRCSSQSGHNTVSWYQQALGQGPQFIFQYYREEENGRGNFPPRFSGLQFPNYSSELNVNALELDDSALYLCASSPGTFSTDTQYFGPGTRLTVL.

J is TRBJ2-5 and V is TRBV5-1; perhaps TRBD1 as D (5 bases). The length of the CDR3 is 14 residues. Trimming pared 0 bases from V and 4 bases from J, leaving 10 bases between. Germline V gene data show CDR1 as SGHRS and CDR2 as YFSETQ. The CDR3 nucleotides read TGCGCCAGCAGCTTGGAAGGACAAACAGAGACCCAGTACTTC. Translating it yields CASSLEGQTETQYF.

This chain links TRBV18 with TRBJ1-5, with 9 nucleotides matching TRBD1. CDR1 KGHSH and CDR2 LQKENI come from the germline V gene. J was trimmed by 2 bases and V by 6 bases; bases with no gene match: 5. This CDR3 has 15 amino acids. CDR3 DNA sequence: TGTGCCAGCTCGCCAGACAGGGGGGGCAATCAGCCCCAGCATTTT. Its protein is CASSPDRGGNQPQHF.

The chain is built from TRBV4-1 and TRBJ2-3, with D tentatively TRBD2 (6 bases). This CDR3 region has 16 residues. Trimming stripped 2 bases from V and 2 bases from J, with 14 bases between. Germline V lookup: CDR1 MGHRA, CDR2 YSYEKL. The CDR3, as DNA: TGCGCCAGCAGCCAACGGGGGTCTCGATACACAGATACGCAGTATTTT. It specifies CASSQRGSRYTDTQYF.

V is TRBV4-3 and J is TRBJ2-7; D is possibly TRBD1 (5 bases). Germline CDR1 LGHNA, CDR2 YSLEER. V dropped 0 bases and J dropped 2 bases, with 11 bases sitting between them. The length of the CDR3 is 15 residues. The CDR3 is CASSQDLRQTYEQYF. Written as DNA, the CDR3 is TGCGCCAGCAGCCAAGATCTGAGACAGACCTACGAGCAGTACTTC.

The chain uses TRBV27 and TRBJ2-1, with D maybe TRBD2 (5 bases). Germline V gene lookup returns CDR1 MNHEY and CDR2 SMNVEV (reference sequence). The V gene lost 5 bases and the J gene lost 7 bases, with 18 bases spanning the gap. The CDR3 spans 15 residues. The CDR3 nucleotides read TGTGCCAGCAGTAATTACCGGGAACAGCTAAATGAGCAGTTCTTC. Its protein is CASSNYREQLNEQFF.

V gene TRBV6-4 combines with J gene TRBJ1-1; D is ambiguous. Trimming took 7 bases from V and 1 from J, leaving 4 bases between them. The length of the CDR3 is 11 residues. Germline loops: CDR1 MRHNA, CDR2 SNTAGT. The CDR3 DNA reads as TGTGCCAGCACAGGGAACACTGAAGCTTTCTTT. Its translation is CASTGNTEAFF.

The V call is TRBV27, the J call TRBJ2-1, with TRBD1 identical over 9 bases. CDR3 length: 15 amino acids. V dropped 7 bases and J dropped 7; count of bases not matched to a gene: 11. The germline gives CDR1 MNHEY, CDR2 SMNVEV (reference sequence). The CDR3 sequence: CASTVPGQGLNEQFF. The CDR3 nucleotides read TGTGCCAGCACCGTACCGGGACAGGGTCTGAATGAGCAGTTCTTC.

A single count supports this clone. The CDR3 nucleotides are TGTGCCAGCAGCTTTCGAGAGGGCCCACAGGATGAGCAGTTCTTC. Its translation: CASSFREGPQDEQFF. The chain couples TRBV7-9 to TRBJ2-1; possibly TRBD1 or TRBD2 for D (5 bases each). V lost 3 bases and J 8 bases, leaving 17 bases between the germline ends. The CDR3 totals 15 residues. Germline CDR1 is SEHNR and CDR2 is FQNEAQ (reference sequence).

This clone was picked up one time. The chain carries TRBV7-2 and TRBJ2-7; TRBD2 matches at 13 bases. The germline CDR1 and CDR2 sequences are SGHTA and FQGNSA. After removal of 4 bases from V and 3 bases from J, the junction contained 3 bases not matched to a gene. This CDR3 contains 15 residues. CDR3 bases: TGTGCCAGCAGCTCCGGACTAGCGGGGGTCTACGAGCAGTACTTC. Its protein product is CASSSGLAGVYEQYF.

The V and J genes are TRBV6-5 and TRBJ2-7; D remains unclear. Germline V gene data show CDR1 as MNHEY and CDR2 as SVGAGI. Trimming stripped 5 bases from V and 4 bases from J, with 9 bases between. The CDR3 sequence is 12 residues long. In DNA, the CDR3 is TGTGCCAGCAGTCCCGGGCCTTACGAGCAGTACTTC. Translation: CASSPGPYEQYF.

As DNA, the CDR3 is TGCAGTGCTTACGACTCCTACGAGCAGTACTTC. Protein sequence: CSAYDSYEQYF. V and J are TRBV20-1 and TRBJ2-7; no clear D gene. CDR1 and CDR2 (germline): DFQATT, SNEGSKA (reference sequence). The CDR3 extends over 11 amino acids. V was clipped by 5 bases and J by 0 bases, with 5 bases between them.

The rearrangement joins TRBV29-1 to TRBJ1-1, with D hard to call. Germline V gene sequence: CDR1 SQVTM, CDR2 ANQGSEA. This CDR3 comprises 13 residues. The V end was cut by 4 bases, the J end by 3 bases, with 12 bases between. CDR3 sequence reads: CSVVGRTYTEAFF. DNA for the CDR3: TGCAGCGTTGTGGGCAGAACTTACACTGAAGCTTTCTTT.

This chain joins TRBV14 and TRBJ1-1; weak D call: TRBD1 (5 bases). Germline V lookup: CDR1 SGHDN, CDR2 FVKESK. The CDR3 length is 14 residues. The V and J ends lost 4 bases and 6 bases respectively, with 15 bases between them. The CDR3 DNA sequence: TGTGCCAGCAGCCCCACTTGGGGGGTCTCTGAAGCTTTCTTT. This encodes CASSPTWGVSEAFF.

The V gene is TRBV19, the J gene TRBJ1-2, with D unclear. Trimming shortened V by 6 bases and J by 2 bases, and 7 bases separated the two germline ends. Germline V CDR1 and CDR2: LNHDA, SQIVND (reference sequence). The CDR3 consists of 12 residues. CDR3 DNA sequence: TGTGCCAGTAGGTTGGTAAACTATGGCTACACCTTC. Translated: CASRLVNYGYTF. The whole variable domain, remainder taken from reference TRBV19 and TRBJ1-2, is DGGITQSPKYLFRKEGQNVTLSCEQNLNHDAMYWYRQDPGQGLRLIYYSQIVNDFQKGDIAEGYSVSREKKESFPLTVTSAQKNPTAFYLCASRLVNYGYTFGSGTRLTVV.

This sequence joins TRBV6-6 and TRBJ1-1; 8 bases fit TRBD1. The J segment lost 4 bases and the V segment lost 6 bases, leaving 7 bases of the junction unmatched. This CDR3 has 14 residues. CDR1 MNHNY and CDR2 SVGAGI come from the germline V gene (reference sequence). The CDR3 DNA reads as TGTGCCAGCAGACCATGGACAGGGCGCACTGAAGCTTTCTTT. Translation: CASRPWTGRTEAFF.

The chain joins TRBV11-2 to TRBJ2-2, with D maybe TRBD2 (5 bases). Looked up from germline, CDR1 is SGHAT and CDR2 is FQNNGV. The V end was cut by 4 bases, the J end by 7 bases, with 13 bases between. The CDR3 has 14 residues. CDR3 protein: CASSYEGFFGELFF. The CDR3, as DNA: TGTGCCAGCAGCTATGAGGGTTTTTTCGGGGAGCTGTTTTTT.